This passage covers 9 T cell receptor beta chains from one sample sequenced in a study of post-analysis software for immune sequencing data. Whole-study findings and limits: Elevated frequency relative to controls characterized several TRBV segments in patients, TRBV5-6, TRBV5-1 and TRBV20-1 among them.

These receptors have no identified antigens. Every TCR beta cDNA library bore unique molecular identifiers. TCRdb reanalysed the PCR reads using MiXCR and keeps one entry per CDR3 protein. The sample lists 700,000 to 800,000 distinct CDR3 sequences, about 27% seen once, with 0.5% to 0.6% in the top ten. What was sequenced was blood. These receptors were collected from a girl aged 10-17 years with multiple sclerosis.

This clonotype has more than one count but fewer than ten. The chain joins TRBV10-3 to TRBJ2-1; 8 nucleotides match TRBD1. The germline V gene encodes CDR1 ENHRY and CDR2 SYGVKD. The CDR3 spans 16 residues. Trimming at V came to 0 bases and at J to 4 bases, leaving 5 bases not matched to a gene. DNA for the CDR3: TGTGCCATCAGTGAGTCAAGGGACAGGTATTACAATGAGCAGTTCTTC. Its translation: CAISESRDRYYNEQFF.

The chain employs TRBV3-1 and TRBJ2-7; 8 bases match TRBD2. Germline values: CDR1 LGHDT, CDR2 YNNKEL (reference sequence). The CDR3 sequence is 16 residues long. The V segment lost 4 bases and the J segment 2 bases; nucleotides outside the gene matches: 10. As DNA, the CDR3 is TGTGCCAGCAGCCCCCGCGGGGGGCGCGGAACCTACGAGCAGTACTTC. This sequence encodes CASSPRGGRGTYEQYF.

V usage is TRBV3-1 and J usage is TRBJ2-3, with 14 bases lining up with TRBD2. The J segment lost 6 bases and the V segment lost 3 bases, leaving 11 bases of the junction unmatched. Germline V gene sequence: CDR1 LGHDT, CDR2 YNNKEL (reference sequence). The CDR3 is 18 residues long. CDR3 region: CASSHEGLAGASRDTQYF. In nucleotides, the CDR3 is TGTGCCAGCAGCCACGAGGGACTAGCGGGGGCCTCGCGGGATACGCAGTATTTT.

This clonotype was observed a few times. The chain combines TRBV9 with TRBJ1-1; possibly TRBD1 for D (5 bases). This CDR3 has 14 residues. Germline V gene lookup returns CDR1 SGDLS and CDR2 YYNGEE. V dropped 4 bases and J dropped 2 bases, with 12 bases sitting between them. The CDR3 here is CASSPRQSNTEAFF. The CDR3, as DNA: TGTGCCAGCAGCCCTAGACAGAGCAACACTGAAGCTTTCTTT.

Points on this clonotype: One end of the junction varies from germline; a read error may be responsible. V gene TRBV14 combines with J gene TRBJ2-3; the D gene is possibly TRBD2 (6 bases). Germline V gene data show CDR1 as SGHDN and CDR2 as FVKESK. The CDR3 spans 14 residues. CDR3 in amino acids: CASNQGTAGDTQYF. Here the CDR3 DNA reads TGTGCCAGCAACCAAGGGACTGCAGGAGATACGCAGTATTTT.

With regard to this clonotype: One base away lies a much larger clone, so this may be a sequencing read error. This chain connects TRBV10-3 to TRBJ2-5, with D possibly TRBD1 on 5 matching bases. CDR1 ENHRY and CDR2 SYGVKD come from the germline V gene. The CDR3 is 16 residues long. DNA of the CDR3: TGTACCATCAGTGAGTCGAAGGGGTCTGCGGCAGATACCCAGTACTTC. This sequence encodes CTISESKGSAADTQYF.

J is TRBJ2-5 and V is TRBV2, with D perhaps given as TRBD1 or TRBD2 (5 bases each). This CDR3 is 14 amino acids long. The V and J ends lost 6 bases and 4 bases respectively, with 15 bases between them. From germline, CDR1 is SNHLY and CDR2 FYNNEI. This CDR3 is CASRVSGPIETQYF. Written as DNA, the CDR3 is TGTGCCAGCAGGGTATCGGGACCCATAGAGACCCAGTACTTC.

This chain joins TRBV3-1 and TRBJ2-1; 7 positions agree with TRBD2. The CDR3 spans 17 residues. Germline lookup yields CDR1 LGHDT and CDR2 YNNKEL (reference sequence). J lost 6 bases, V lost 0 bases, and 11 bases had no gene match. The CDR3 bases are TGTGCCAGCAGCCAAGAGGTAGGACTAGTCAGTGGCAATGAGCAGTTCTTC. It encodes CASSQEVGLVSGNEQFF.

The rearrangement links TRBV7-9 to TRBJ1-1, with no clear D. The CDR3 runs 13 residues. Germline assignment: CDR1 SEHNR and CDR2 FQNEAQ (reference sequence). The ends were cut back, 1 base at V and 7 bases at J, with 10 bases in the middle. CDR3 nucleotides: TGTGCCAGCAGCTTAGGTACGAGTATTGAAGCTTTCTTT. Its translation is CASSLGTSIEAFF. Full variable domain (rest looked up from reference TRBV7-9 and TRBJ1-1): DTGVSQNPRHKITKRGQNVTFRCDPISEHNRLYWYRQTLGQGPEFLTYFQNEAQLEKSRLLSDRFSAERPKGSFSTLEIQRTEQGDSAMYLCASSLGTSIEAFFGQGTRLTVV.